This TCR beta chain is drawn from a study of blood T cell repertoires in COVID-19. In the study overall: The cDNA or gDNA used as material had been derived from T cells, B-cell-depleted T cells, or PBMCs.

The data were produced by immunoSEQ multiplex PCR, yet TCRdb's version contains in-frame clones alone and is incomplete. In the table there are 350,000 or so clones, roughly 90% of which are singletons. Participant ages covered roughly 18 to 89 years across about 22 US areas. Cohort allocation depended upon clinical history that participants reported. With V trimmed by 4 bases and J by 4 bases, 9 bases remained unmatched. Per the germline V gene, CDR1 is SGHTS and CDR2 is YDEGEE. CDR3 length equals 17 residues. The specimen sequenced was PBMCs or T cells enriched from blood (not recorded which). This TCR was recovered from a woman aged 25 to 39 who had recovered from COVID-19. The chain joins TRBV5-8 to TRBJ2-2, with TRBD2 matching 11 bases. The CDR3 DNA follows: TGTGCCAGCAGCCATACCCGACTAGCGGGGATCACCGGGGAGCTGTTTTTT. Residues: CASSHTRLAGITGELFF.